A single sample gave rise to the 26 T cell receptor beta chains below, sequenced in a study of T-cell memory formation after mild COVID-19. TCRdb called the 5' RACE reads again in MiXCR, with one record for every CDR3 protein. This repertoire shows over 300,000 distinct CDR3 sequences, roughly 20% found once; its top ten account for around 23%. Sequenced: PBMCs or a T cell subset sorted from them (not recorded which). The source is a man younger than 30 who had mild COVID-19 (a few samples of this study predate the infection). Cell type and time point are not known.

This clonotype was observed a handful of times. This chain joins TRBV7-2 and TRBJ2-3; 7 nucleotides line up with TRBD2. V shed 2 bases and J 2 bases; nucleotides not matched to a gene: 7. The CDR3 is made up of 16 amino acids. CDR1 and CDR2 from the germline V gene are SGHTA and FQGNSA. Written as DNA, the CDR3 is TGTGCCAGCAGCTTACCCTTGCGGGGGACCACAGATACGCAGTATTTT. It codes for CASSLPLRGTTDTQYF.

The sample holds many counts of this clonotype. V gene TRBV10-3 combines with J gene TRBJ1-5; 9 bases map to TRBD1. In germline, CDR1 is ENHRY, CDR2 SYGVKD. The ends lost 8 bases at V and 5 bases at J; junction bases unmatched: 1. The CDR3 sequence is 12 residues long. In DNA form, the CDR3 reads TGTGCCATCGGGGACAGGGATCAGCCCCAGCATTTT. Translating it yields CAIGDRDQPQHF.

The genes are TRBV5-4 and TRBJ2-3; perhaps TRBD2 as D (6 bases). The CDR3 length is 14 residues. Between the trimmed V and J ends, which lost 4 bases and 4 bases, there was a span of 13 bases. The V gene's germline CDR1 is SGHNT and CDR2 YYREEE (reference sequence). Here the CDR3 reads CASSEIAGSDTQYF. The CDR3 DNA sequence: TGTGCCAGCAGCGAAATCGCGGGGTCAGATACGCAGTATTTT.

A single count supports this clonotype. This chain joins TRBV7-9 and TRBJ2-1, with D possibly being TRBD1 (6 bases). CDR3 size: 14 residues. Germline V gene sequence: CDR1 SEHNR, CDR2 FQNEAQ (reference sequence). The V gene lost 8 bases and the J gene lost 6 bases, with 17 bases spanning the gap. The CDR3: CASDGQGLFNEQFF. The CDR3 DNA follows: TGTGCCAGCGACGGTCAGGGGCTCTTCAATGAGCAGTTCTTC.

The chain uses TRBV7-9 and TRBJ1-4; TRBD1 matches 9 bases. J was trimmed by 6 bases and V by 0 bases; bases with no gene match: 20. The CDR3 length is 21 residues. Germline CDR1 SEHNR, CDR2 FQNEAQ (reference sequence). The CDR3 loop is CASSLATGTGRKVPHYEKLFF. In nucleotides, the CDR3 is TGTGCCAGCAGCTTAGCAACCGGGACAGGGAGAAAAGTACCACACTATGAAAAACTGTTTTTT.

At least ten counts were recorded for this clonotype. The chain couples TRBV7-9 to TRBJ2-7, with a tentative D call TRBD2 (6 bases). Trimming pared 5 bases from V and 3 bases from J, leaving 11 bases between. The CDR3 is 13 residues long. CDR1 is SEHNR and CDR2 is FQNEAQ in the germline V gene (reference sequence). The DNA of the CDR3 is TGTGCCAGCAGCCCGCGGGACGGCTACGAGCAGTACGTC. Its translation: CASSPRDGYEQYV.

This chain connects TRBV28 to TRBJ1-1; D remains ambiguous. Trimming left V 4 bases short and J 1 base short, with 13 bases between. Germline loops: CDR1 MDHEN, CDR2 SYDVKM. The CDR3 is 15 amino acids. The CDR3 DNA follows: TGTGCCAGCAGTTACGGAACGCCGAAGAACACTGAAGCTTTCTTT. Translating it yields CASSYGTPKNTEAFF.

J is TRBJ1-2 and V is TRBV29-1; D gene ambiguous. With 7 bases removed from V and 7 bases from J, the gap between germline ends came to 16 bases. The germline gives CDR1 SQVTM, CDR2 ANQGSEA. This CDR3 is 12 amino acids long. The CDR3 spells CSATPRRGGYTF. CDR3 DNA: TGCAGCGCCACACCCCGGAGAGGTGGCTACACCTTC.

CDR3 amino acids: CSARDTGTKTQYF. In DNA, the CDR3 is TGCAGTGCTAGAGATACAGGGACAAAGACCCAGTACTTC. The chain has TRBV20-1 and TRBJ2-5; a weak D match, TRBD1 (6 bases). Trimming removed 0 bases from V and 6 bases from J, with 11 bases in between. The CDR3 covers 13 residues. Germline loops: CDR1 DFQATT, CDR2 SNEGSKA (reference sequence).

This rearrangement joins TRBV7-9 to TRBJ1-6, with D hard to call. CDR3 length: 11 residues. Looked up from germline, CDR1 is SEHNR and CDR2 is FQNEAQ (reference sequence). Trimming stripped 3 bases from V and 12 bases from J, with 6 bases between. CDR3 amino acids: CASSFAEPLHF. CDR3 sequence (DNA): TGTGCCAGCAGCTTTGCGGAACCCCTCCACTTT.

This clonotype was seen more than once but under ten times. V gene TRBV7-9 combines with J gene TRBJ2-1; the D gene is possibly TRBD2 (5 bases). The germline V gene encodes CDR1 SEHNR and CDR2 FQNEAQ (reference sequence). The CDR3 totals 15 residues. The V and J ends lost 5 bases and 8 bases respectively, with 19 bases between them. The CDR3 DNA sequence: TGTGCCAGCAGCGCAGACCAGCGGTACAACCATGAGCAGTTCTTC. Amino acid sequence: CASSADQRYNHEQFF.

The chain combines TRBV6-5 with TRBJ1-4; tentative D call: TRBD1 (5 bases). This CDR3 has 14 residues. Per the germline V gene, CDR1 is MNHEY and CDR2 is SVGAGI. The V end lost 6 bases, the J end lost 10 bases, and 18 bases lay between the germline ends. The CDR3, as DNA: TGTGCCAGCAGACTACAGGTCATGATGGGAAAACTGTTTTTT. Translated, it gives CASRLQVMMGKLFF.

This clonotype has a handful of counts. The CDR3 loop reads CASSLMYNEQFF. The CDR3 DNA reads as TGTGCCAGCAGCTTAATGTACAATGAGCAGTTCTTC. The chain employs TRBV7-2 and TRBJ2-1; D is ambiguous. V was pared by 2 bases and J by 4 bases, with 3 bases between. The CDR3 has 12 residues. CDR1 is SGHTA, CDR2 FQGNSA, per germline.

This clonotype was found many times. The CDR3 DNA sequence: TGTGCCAGCAGCTTAAGTCAGGGGCAATCACCCCTCCACTTT. Translating it yields CASSLSQGQSPLHF. The gene calls are TRBV7-9 and TRBJ1-6; possibly TRBD1 for D (6 bases). Per germline, CDR1 SEHNR and CDR2 FQNEAQ (reference sequence). The CDR3 consists of 14 residues. Trimming left V 2 bases short and J 10 bases short, with 12 bases between.

This clonotype was seen only a few times. The chain couples TRBV6-1 to TRBJ2-7, with 9 positions matching TRBD1. The CDR3 has 14 residues. Germline values: CDR1 MNHNS, CDR2 SASEGT. J lost 4 bases, V lost 6 bases, and 7 bases had no gene match. In nucleotides, the CDR3 is TGTGCCAGCAGGAGCCCGGGACAGGGTTACGAGCAGTACTTC. Its protein product is CASRSPGQGYEQYF.

V usage is TRBV24-1 and J usage is TRBJ1-6, with 7 bases that match TRBD1. Germline CDR1 and CDR2: KGHDR and SFDVKD. This CDR3 contains 15 residues. Germline trimming cut 3 bases from V and 10 bases from J; bases unmatched to any gene: 8. CDR3 bases: TGTGCCACCAGTGATCTAAAAGGGGGCAAATCACCCCTCCACTTT. Translated, it gives CATSDLKGGKSPLHF.

This clonotype was observed a few times. V is TRBV9 and J is TRBJ2-2, with D hard to call. Germline V gives CDR1 SGDLS, CDR2 YYNGEE. This CDR3 contains 14 residues. The V end lost 3 bases, the J end lost 0 bases, and 6 bases lay between the germline ends. CDR3 nucleotide sequence: TGTGCCAGCAGCGGTAGATCGAACACCGGGGAGCTGTTTTTT. As protein: CASSGRSNTGELFF.

This clonotype was observed at least ten times. The chain uses TRBV20-1 and TRBJ2-1, with D perhaps matching TRBD1 (6 bases). Trimming pared 0 bases from V and 2 bases from J, leaving 11 bases between. This CDR3 is built from 15 residues. Germline V gene data show CDR1 as DFQATT and CDR2 as SNEGSKA (reference sequence). CDR3 residues: CSARDSTGPYNEQFF. The CDR3 DNA is TGCAGTGCTAGAGATTCGACAGGCCCCTACAATGAGCAGTTCTTC.

This clonotype was observed a few times. This sequence joins TRBV7-2 and TRBJ1-2; possible D gene TRBD1, 6 bases. Germline lookup yields CDR1 SGHTA and CDR2 FQGNSA. The CDR3 is 14 amino acids. The V end was cut by 1 base, the J end by 8 bases, with 14 bases between. The chain's CDR3 is CASSLVARGQGYTF. The CDR3 bases are TGTGCCAGCAGCTTAGTGGCCAGGGGCCAAGGCTACACCTTC.

This clonotype was seen a handful of times. The chain employs TRBV6-6 and TRBJ2-3; the match to TRBD1 covers 8 bases. V trimming: 7 bases; J trimming: 1 base; junction bases outside the gene matches: 4. CDR3 length equals 14 residues. CDR1 is MNHNY, CDR2 SVGAGI, per germline (reference sequence). The CDR3 region is CASTVTGGTDTQYF. The CDR3 DNA sequence: TGTGCCAGCACCGTGACAGGGGGCACAGATACGCAGTATTTT.

This clonotype was counted ten times or more. This chain uses TRBV7-2 with TRBJ2-7; D ambiguous. CDR1 is SGHTA, CDR2 FQGNSA, per germline. The germline V and J ends were trimmed by 2 bases and 1 base, with 6 bases remaining between them. CDR3 size: 13 residues. CDR3 DNA sequence: TGTGCCAGCAGCTTATACAGTTCCTACGAGCAGTACTTC. Translated, it gives CASSLYSSYEQYF.

This clonotype was observed a few times. This rearrangement joins TRBV11-2 to TRBJ1-1, with D possibly TRBD1 on 6 matching bases. CDR3 size: 13 residues. Germline CDR1 reads SGHAT; CDR2 reads FQNNGV. V lost 3 bases to trimming and J lost 6 bases, with 11 bases between them. The CDR3 DNA is TGTGCCAGCAGCTTGACACAGGGTTCTGAAGCTTTCTTT. This encodes CASSLTQGSEAFF.

The chain is built from TRBV5-8 and TRBJ2-2, with 7 bases lining up with TRBD1. CDR1 and CDR2 from the germline V gene are SGHTS and YDEGEE. This CDR3 comprises 16 residues. Trimming removed 4 bases from V and 3 bases from J; junction bases left unmatched: 9. The CDR3 bases are TGTGCCAGCAGCCGGCCGGACAGGCCATACACCGGGGAGCTGTTTTTT. Translated: CASSRPDRPYTGELFF.

The CDR3 is CASNGGFRTDTQYF. CDR3 coding DNA: TGTGCCAGCAACGGGGGCTTCCGCACAGATACGCAGTATTTT. This chain uses TRBV2 with TRBJ2-3; D assignment may be TRBD1 or TRBD2 (6 bases each). With 7 bases removed from V and 1 base from J, the gap between germline ends came to 12 bases. Germline lookup yields CDR1 SNHLY and CDR2 FYNNEI. This CDR3 spans 14 amino acids.

The V and J genes are TRBV3-1 and TRBJ2-5; 12 positions agree with TRBD2. Germline V lookup: CDR1 LGHDT, CDR2 YNNKEL (reference sequence). The CDR3 covers 15 residues. V shed 5 bases, J shed 5 bases, and the junction held 6 bases outside the gene matches. In DNA, the CDR3 is TGTGCCAGCAGCTTGACTAGCGGGGGCGGCGAGACCCAGTACTTC. It translates to CASSLTSGGGETQYF.

Only a few counts were recorded for this clonotype. V is TRBV20-1 and J is TRBJ2-5; possible D gene TRBD1, 6 bases. The CDR3 consists of 13 residues. Trimming pared 2 bases from V and 1 base from J, leaving 8 bases between. Germline CDR1 DFQATT, CDR2 SNEGSKA (reference sequence). Written as DNA, the CDR3 is TGCAGTGCTAGACGGACAGCCCAAGAGACCCAGTACTTC. Residues: CSARRTAQETQYF.